One and the same sample provided the 26 T cell receptor beta chains below, sequenced in a study of blood T cells in healthy people across ages. A sample-barcoded 5' primer and a J-beta primer mix were used in a second PCR of roughly 6 to 11 cycles. In TCRdb, the 5' RACE reads were re-called with MiXCR into one record per CDR3 protein. The data show approximately 1,100,000 distinct CDR3 sequences, with less than 50% seen just once and 15% to 20% held by the top ten. Sequencing was done on a sample of blood. These receptors were obtained from a woman in her fifties or sixties in good health.

The chain combines TRBV7-9 with TRBJ2-2; D may be TRBD2 (7 bases). There are 15 residues in the CDR3. Trimming removed 5 bases from V and 6 bases from J, with 16 bases in between. CDR1 SEHNR and CDR2 FQNEAQ come from the germline V gene (reference sequence). The chain's CDR3 is CASSPPAGHSGELFF. CDR3 coding DNA: TGTGCCAGCAGCCCCCCAGCGGGACACTCCGGGGAGCTGTTTTTT.

This clonotype was seen only a few times. V gene TRBV6-2 or TRBV6-3 combines with J gene TRBJ2-7; 8 bases line up with TRBD2. The CDR3 totals 14 residues. V was pared by 6 bases and J by 3 bases, with 7 bases of the junction left unmatched. Looked up from germline, CDR1 is MNHEY and CDR2 is SVGEGT. Here the CDR3 DNA reads TGTGCCAGCAGACCACCTGCGGGAGGCTACGAGCAGTACTTC. This gives the protein CASRPPAGGYEQYF.

J is TRBJ2-4 and V is TRBV2; TRBD1 matches at 7 bases. The CDR3 covers 15 residues. The J segment lost 13 bases and the V segment lost 7 bases, leaving 19 bases of the junction unmatched. The germline CDR1 and CDR2 sequences are SNHLY and FYNNEI. CDR3 sequence reads: CASKQQGLGAEEQYF. CDR3 coding DNA: TGTGCCAGCAAACAACAGGGGTTAGGGGCTGAGGAGCAGTACTTC.

Points on this clonotype: This may be a read error, as it is one base from a much larger clone. The gene calls are TRBV7-9 and TRBJ2-4; D possibly corresponds to TRBD1 (6 bases). Germline V gene sequence: CDR1 SEHNR, CDR2 FQNEAQ (reference sequence). Trimming pared 2 bases from V and 5 bases from J, leaving 16 bases between. The CDR3 consists of 16 residues. The CDR3 sequence is CASSLTGRTAENIQYF. In DNA form, the CDR3 reads TGTGCCAGCAGCTTAACAGGGAGAACGGCCGAAAACATTCAGTACTTC. Drawing the rest from reference TRBV7-9 and TRBJ2-4, the complete variable domain is DTGVSQNPRHKITKRGQNVTFRCDPISEHNRLYWYRQTLGQGPEFLTYFQNEAQLEKSRLLSDRFSAERPKGSFSTLEIQRTEQGDSAMYLCASSLTGRTAENIQYFGAGTRLSVL.

This clonotype was found a few times. The rearrangement joins TRBV20-1 to TRBJ2-3; 9 bases line up with TRBD2. Trimming removed 3 bases from V and 6 bases from J; junction bases left unmatched: 7. The CDR3 runs to 14 residues. Germline CDR1 DFQATT, CDR2 SNEGSKA (reference sequence). The CDR3 nucleotides read TGCAGTGCTAGGCTCGAGCGGGAGGCGGATACGCAGTATTTT. Protein sequence: CSARLEREADTQYF.

This clonotype has only one observation. The J gene is TRBJ1-3, the V gene TRBV7-2; D is unclear. Trimming took off 5 bases at V and 0 bases at J, with 14 bases between the two ends. The CDR3 extends over 16 amino acids. The germline V gene has CDR1 SGHTA and CDR2 FQGNSA. The CDR3 DNA reads TGTGCCAGCAGCCCTTCCACCCCGAGCTCTGGAAACACCATATATTTT. Translating gives CASSPSTPSSGNTIYF.

This clonotype showed up just a few times. V usage is TRBV5-6 and J usage is TRBJ2-5, with TRBD1 matching over 7 bases. Per the germline V gene, CDR1 is SGHDT and CDR2 is YYEEEE. V lost 4 bases and J lost 5; bases outside the gene matches: 11. CDR3 length equals 15 residues. The CDR3 loop is CASSGTGTVVETQYF. The DNA of the CDR3 is TGTGCCAGCAGCGGTACCGGGACAGTCGTTGAGACCCAGTACTTC.

This clonotype occurred a few times. This chain joins TRBV5-1 and TRBJ1-4; no clear D. In germline, CDR1 is SGHRS, CDR2 YFSETQ. This CDR3 has 13 residues. The V and J ends lost 4 bases and 7 bases respectively, with 11 bases between them. This CDR3 reads CASSEGGGEKLFF. In DNA, the CDR3 is TGCGCCAGCAGCGAGGGTGGCGGTGAAAAACTGTTTTTT.

This clonotype was observed a few times. This chain uses TRBV14 with TRBJ1-4; a possible D gene is TRBD1 (5 bases). V lost 0 bases and J lost 8, with 16 bases in between. The V gene's germline CDR1 is SGHDN and CDR2 FVKESK. There are 16 residues in the CDR3. The CDR3 bases are TGTGCCAGCAGCCAAGACCCCTCCGGGACGCGGGAAAAACTGTTTTTT. The encoded protein is CASSQDPSGTREKLFF.

This clonotype was seen repeatedly, ten times or more. This sequence joins TRBV11-3 and TRBJ2-7, with D perhaps TRBD2 (5 bases). The CDR3 consists of 14 residues. CDR1 is SGHNT, CDR2 YENEEA, per germline. The V gene lost 2 bases and the J gene lost 6 bases, with 14 bases spanning the gap. The CDR3 protein is CASSLSQEASEQYF. CDR3 sequence (DNA): TGTGCCAGCAGCTTATCTCAGGAGGCCTCCGAGCAGTACTTC.

The chain is built from TRBV25-1 and TRBJ1-2, with a tentative D call TRBD1 (5 bases). This CDR3 spans 15 amino acids. V dropped 5 bases and J dropped 2 bases, with 15 bases sitting between them. Germline values: CDR1 MGHDK, CDR2 SYGVNS. The CDR3 loop is CASSPLGGENYGYTF. CDR3 DNA sequence: TGTGCCAGCAGTCCTCTGGGGGGGGAAAACTATGGCTACACCTTC.

The chain links TRBV18 to TRBJ1-4; TRBD1 matches at 11 bases. Germline V CDR1 and CDR2: KGHSH, LQKENI. The J segment lost 8 bases and the V segment lost 2 bases, leaving 10 bases of the junction unmatched. This CDR3 spans 17 amino acids. The DNA for the CDR3 is TGTGCCAGCTCACCATGGACAGGGGGCGCCGGAGGGGAAAAACTGTTTTTT. It encodes CASSPWTGGAGGEKLFF.

The V call is TRBV29-1, the J call TRBJ2-5; a weak D match, TRBD1 (6 bases). V dropped 5 bases and J dropped 11 bases, with 18 bases sitting between them. Germline CDR1 SQVTM, CDR2 ANQGSEA. The CDR3 is made up of 12 amino acids. CDR3 in amino acids: CSVRTAAYKQYF. CDR3 DNA: TGCAGCGTTAGGACAGCAGCCTACAAGCAGTACTTC.

The V and J genes are TRBV9 and TRBJ2-7; D might be TRBD1 (5 bases). Germline CDR1 is SGDLS and CDR2 is YYNGEE. V was shortened by 1 base and J by 3 bases, with 14 bases between the two germline ends. The CDR3 contains 15 residues. The CDR3 spells CASSVQAAGIYEQYF. DNA of the CDR3: TGTGCCAGCAGCGTACAGGCGGCAGGGATCTACGAGCAGTACTTC.

This clonotype turned up a few times. The chain couples TRBV9 to TRBJ2-7; 9 nucleotides agree with TRBD1. Trimming took 2 bases from V and 5 from J; bases not matched to a gene: 5. The germline gives CDR1 SGDLS, CDR2 YYNGEE. This CDR3 region has 14 residues. CDR3 DNA sequence: TGTGCCAGCAGCGTCGGGACAGGGTTGAACGAGCAGTACTTC. Its protein is CASSVGTGLNEQYF.

This clonotype was detected a few times. The chain couples TRBV3-1 to TRBJ2-5, with a weak D call TRBD1 (5 bases). The CDR3 is made up of 14 amino acids. V was cut by 1 base and J by 4 bases, with 10 bases left in between. The germline CDR1 and CDR2 sequences are LGHDT and YNNKEL (reference sequence). The CDR3 loop is CASSQAVGVETQYF. CDR3 coding DNA: TGTGCCAGCAGCCAAGCGGTAGGGGTAGAGACCCAGTACTTC.

This clonotype was seen only a few times. The chain carries TRBV7-2 and TRBJ2-5, with 10 bases that match TRBD1. Germline CDR1 is SGHTA and CDR2 is FQGNSA. Trimming removed 5 bases from V and 3 bases from J; junction bases left unmatched: 6. The CDR3 spans 15 residues. This chain's CDR3 is CASSPPGTGEETQYF. In DNA form, the CDR3 reads TGTGCCAGCAGCCCCCCCGGGACAGGGGAAGAGACCCAGTACTTC.

The V gene is TRBV7-9, the J gene TRBJ2-7; 7 positions agree with TRBD2. CDR3 length: 16 residues. V gave up 3 bases and J gave up 2 bases; unmatched junction bases: 10. Germline-derived CDR1 and CDR2 are SEHNR and FQNEAQ (reference sequence). The CDR3 spells CASSFSGRGLTYEQYF. The CDR3 nucleotides are TGTGCCAGCAGCTTTTCCGGCCGGGGACTAACCTACGAGCAGTACTTC.

With respect to this clonotype: A junction end diverges from the germline sequence, so it may reflect a read error. The J gene is TRBJ2-3, the V gene TRBV20-1; a weak D match, TRBD1 (6 bases). The CDR3 covers 13 residues. CDR1 and CDR2 from the germline V gene are DFQATT and SNEGSKA (reference sequence). The DNA of the CDR3 is TGTAGTGCGAATAGGGGGAAGACAGATACGCAGTATTTT. It encodes CSANRGKTDTQYF.

The V gene is TRBV11-2, the J gene TRBJ2-4; D possibly matches TRBD1 or TRBD2 (5 bases each). Per germline, CDR1 SGHAT and CDR2 FQNNGV. This CDR3 region has 19 residues. Trimming left V 5 bases short and J 0 bases short, with 23 bases between. The CDR3 nucleotides read TGTGCCAGCAGCCCGGCTCGGGACCGAGGAAGACTAGCCAAAAACATTCAGTACTTC. Amino acids: CASSPARDRGRLAKNIQYF.

The sample holds a few counts of this clonotype. V and J are TRBV28 and TRBJ2-1; D perhaps matches TRBD2 (6 bases). The V gene lost 6 bases and the J gene lost 0 bases, with 15 bases spanning the gap. The V gene's germline CDR1 is MDHEN and CDR2 SYDVKM. The CDR3 runs to 16 residues. CDR3 in amino acids: CASRTSGWSSYNEQFF. CDR3 in DNA: TGTGCCAGCAGGACGAGCGGGTGGAGCTCCTACAATGAGCAGTTCTTC. Full variable domain (outside the CDR3, taken from reference TRBV28 and TRBJ2-1): DVKVTQSSRYLVKRTGEKVFLECVQDMDHENMFWYRQDPGLGLRLIYFSYDVKMKEKGDIPEGYSVSREKKERFSLILESASTNQTSMYLCASRTSGWSSYNEQFFGPGTRLTVL.

CDR3 DNA: TGCAGCGTTGCGGGGCGTACAGAGGGCTATGGCTACACCTTC. Encoded protein: CSVAGRTEGYGYTF. The chain has TRBV29-1 and TRBJ1-2, with D possibly being TRBD1 (5 bases). Trimming left V 4 bases short and J 4 bases short, with 16 bases between. The CDR3 is 14 amino acids. The V gene's germline CDR1 is SQVTM and CDR2 ANQGSEA.

The chain carries TRBV10-3 and TRBJ1-1; TRBD1 matches at 11 bases. CDR3 size: 15 residues. Trimming removed 5 bases from V and 10 bases from J; junction bases left unmatched: 12. The germline CDR1 and CDR2 sequences are ENHRY and SYGVKD. This CDR3 is CAISQADRGQVGAFF. CDR3 bases: TGTGCCATCAGTCAGGCGGACAGGGGGCAGGTTGGAGCTTTCTTT.

The chain uses TRBV20-1 and TRBJ1-2; TRBD1 aligns across 10 bases. J lost 8 bases, V lost 6 bases, and 3 bases had no gene match. The CDR3 is 11 amino acids. Germline V gene sequence: CDR1 DFQATT, CDR2 SNEGSKA (reference sequence). CDR3 sequence: CSARDRGGYTF. CDR3 bases: TGCAGTGCCAGGGACAGGGGAGGCTACACCTTC.

This clonotype has just a few counts. The genes are TRBV2 and TRBJ2-7, with 7 nucleotides matching TRBD2. The CDR3 extends over 17 amino acids. Germline V gives CDR1 SNHLY, CDR2 FYNNEI. Trimming cost V 3 bases and J 6 bases; bases outside gene matches: 17. The DNA for the CDR3 is TGTGCCAGCAGTGATGGGGTGGTAGCGGGTCATCTCGCCGAGCAGTACTTC. Protein: CASSDGVVAGHLAEQYF.

V and J are TRBV7-6 and TRBJ1-1, with 8 bases aligning to TRBD1. Per germline, CDR1 SGHVS and CDR2 FNYEAQ. The CDR3 consists of 15 residues. V shed 0 bases and J 4 bases; nucleotides not matched to a gene: 4. CDR3 coding DNA: TGTGCCAGCAGCTTAGCTGACAGGGGAGCCACTGAAGCTTTCTTT. This codes for CASSLADRGATEAFF.